This note documents a single T cell receptor (beta chain) sequence. Its matching antigen is unknown. A CD45RA+ naive subset and a CD45RA-negative memory subset were split from CD4+ cells. This entry is derived from a study of shared clonotypes between healthy human individuals. At the level of the study: Per-donor plates numbered three CD4 naive, three CD4 memory, two CD8 naive and one CD8 memory. Study-level results: Non-shared clonotypes were found to have lower generation probabilities than the clonotypes that were shared by all four of the sorted-subset donors.

A deep-level run was used for the assay. TCRdb's table, derived via immunoSEQ multiplex PCR, lists solely in-frame clones and lacks some. The data hold 1,400,000 or so clones, with roughly 98.5% observed a single time. In germline, CDR1 is SGHNT, CDR2 YYREEE (reference sequence). Trimming cost V 4 bases and J 0 bases, with 17 bases left between them. The CDR3 extends over 16 amino acids. V gene TRBV5-4 combines with J gene TRBJ2-7; D perhaps matches TRBD2 (5 bases). The sequence was collected from a young man in good health. Specimen: naive CD4+ T cells sorted from blood. Subset in this sample: CD45RA+ positively selected. CDR3 nucleotides: TGTGCCAGCAGCCCAAGTTCTGGACTCAGCTCCTACGAGCAGTACTTC. Translated: CASSPSSGLSSYEQYF.